The 9 T cell receptor beta chains below were found in one sample sequenced in a study of identical twins. TCRdb recomputed calls from the 5' RACE reads with MiXCR, one row per CDR3 protein. This table has more than 1.5 million distinct CDR3 sequences, under 35% appearing once. The sequenced sample consisted of cord blood. The receptors were gathered from a newborn girl in good health.

V usage is TRBV4-2 and J usage is TRBJ1-5, with D unclear. Germline V CDR1 and CDR2: LGHNA, YNFKEQ. The CDR3 totals 14 residues. Trimming removed 4 bases at V and 10 bases at J, with 17 bases between. CDR3 sequence: CASSPRSGNSPQHF. The CDR3 DNA sequence: TGTGCCAGCAGCCCCAGGTCGGGCAACTCTCCCCAGCATTTT.

This clonotype was observed a handful of times. The gene calls are TRBV25-1 and TRBJ2-1; TRBD2 agrees at 11 bases. Looked up from germline, CDR1 is MGHDK and CDR2 is SYGVNS. The ends lost 1 base at V and 6 bases at J; junction bases unmatched: 8. This CDR3 has 17 residues. CDR3 loop: CASSESLLAGAGNEQFF. The CDR3 DNA sequence: TGTGCCAGCAGTGAATCCCTACTAGCGGGGGCCGGCAATGAGCAGTTCTTC.

The rearrangement joins TRBV5-1 to TRBJ1-4; 9 nucleotides align to TRBD1. The CDR3 totals 16 residues. With V trimmed by 0 bases and J by 5 bases, 5 bases remained unmatched. The germline CDR1 and CDR2 sequences are SGHRS and YFSETQ. The CDR3 DNA sequence: TGCGCCAGCAGCTTGGTCGTAGGGACAGGGAATGAAAAACTGTTTTTT. Translated: CASSLVVGTGNEKLFF.

The chain uses TRBV29-1 and TRBJ1-1; weak D call: TRBD1 (6 bases). CDR1 and CDR2 from the germline V gene are SQVTM and ANQGSEA. Trimming took off 6 bases at V and 3 bases at J, with 17 bases between the two ends. The length of the CDR3 is 14 residues. CDR3 nucleotides: TGCAGCGTCGGGACACGGCTTTTGGACACTGAAGCTTTCTTT. Its translation is CSVGTRLLDTEAFF.

The chain links TRBV20-1 to TRBJ2-4; 7 bases map to TRBD2. The DNA end favors TRBJ2-7, so the J call may be wrong. CDR3 size: 14 residues. CDR1 DFQATT and CDR2 SNEGSKA come from the germline V gene (reference sequence). CDR3 sequence reads: CSASRTRIAYEQYF. The CDR3 DNA is TGCAGTGCTAGCCGGACTAGGATCGCCTACGAGCAGTACTTC.

Note on this clonotype: A read error may be the cause here, since a much bigger clone is one base away. V gene TRBV7-9 combines with J gene TRBJ1-2; no clear D. The germline gives CDR1 SEHNR, CDR2 FQNEAQ (reference sequence). This CDR3 has 12 amino acids. This CDR3 reads CAGSSVDFGYTF. The CDR3 DNA reads as TGTGCCGGCAGCTCCGTGGACTTTGGCTACACCTTC.

In its sample, this clonotype was seen a few times. This chain connects TRBV11-2 to TRBJ1-1; a weak D match, TRBD1 (5 bases). The V end lost 5 bases, the J end lost 6 bases, and 19 bases lay between the germline ends. Germline CDR1 reads SGHAT; CDR2 reads FQNNGV. This CDR3 is 15 amino acids long. This chain's CDR3 is CASSLIWLGVSEAFF. The CDR3 coding sequence is TGTGCCAGCAGCCTCATTTGGTTAGGGGTTTCTGAAGCTTTCTTT.

The rearrangement links TRBV9 to TRBJ2-7, with D perhaps matching TRBD2 (6 bases). The CDR3 totals 15 residues. The germline V and J ends were trimmed by 4 bases and 7 bases, with 21 bases remaining between them. CDR1 is SGDLS and CDR2 is YYNGEE in the germline V gene. The CDR3 protein is CASSFTGLAYNEQYF. The CDR3 DNA reads TGTGCCAGCAGCTTCACGGGACTCGCTTACAATGAGCAGTACTTC.

The rearrangement joins TRBV19 to TRBJ1-5; no reliable D call. Trimming pared 8 bases from V and 7 bases from J, leaving 9 bases between. There are 11 residues in the CDR3. Germline loops: CDR1 LNHDA, CDR2 SQIVND (reference sequence). In DNA form, the CDR3 reads TGTGCCAGTTGTCGGACGCAGCCCCAGCATTTT. It yields the protein CASCRTQPQHF.